The sequence of this T cell receptor (beta chain) was determined in a study of blood T cell repertoires in COVID-19. About the research overall: Whether acute or convalescent, the COVID-19 samples came from the United States, Italy and Spain. Nucleic acid was either cDNA or gDNA, and it came from T cells, B-cell-depleted T cells, or PBMCs.

The method was immunoSEQ multiplex PCR; TCRdb's version includes in-frame clones alone and lacks a portion of them. Found here are about 130,000 clones, 65% to 90% of them singletons; the top ten hold approximately 6.6%. Germline V gene lookup returns CDR1 SGHRS and CDR2 YFSETQ. The V segment lost 3 bases and the J segment 4 bases; nucleotides outside the gene matches: 10. There are 16 residues in the CDR3. The chain couples TRBV5-1 to TRBJ1-2; 9 nucleotides align to TRBD1. This clonotype originated in an elderly man with active or convalescent COVID-19. Sequencing was carried out using peripheral blood. The DNA of the CDR3 is TGCGCCAGCAGCTACAACCCCGGGACAGGGATCTATGGCTACACCTTC. It encodes CASSYNPGTGIYGYTF.